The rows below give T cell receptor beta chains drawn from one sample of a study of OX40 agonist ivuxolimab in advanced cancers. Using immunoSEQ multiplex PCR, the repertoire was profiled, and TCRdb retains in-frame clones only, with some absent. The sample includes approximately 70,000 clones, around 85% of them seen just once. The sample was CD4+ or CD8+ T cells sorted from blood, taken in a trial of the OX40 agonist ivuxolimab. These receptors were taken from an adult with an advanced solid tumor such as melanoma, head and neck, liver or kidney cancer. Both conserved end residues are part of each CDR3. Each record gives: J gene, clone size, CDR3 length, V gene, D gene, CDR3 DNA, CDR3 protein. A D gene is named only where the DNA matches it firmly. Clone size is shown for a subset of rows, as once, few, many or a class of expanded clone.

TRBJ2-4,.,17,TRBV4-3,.,TGCGCCAGCAGCCACAAACGGGAGCTGACCGGGGCGGACATTCAGTACTTC,CASSHKRELTGADIQYF
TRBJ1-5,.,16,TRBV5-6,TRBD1,TGTGCCAGCAGCCTTCAAGGACAGGAAGGCAATCAGCCCCAGCATTTT,CASSLQGQEGNQPQHF
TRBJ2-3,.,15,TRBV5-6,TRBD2,TGTGCCAGCAGCATAGCGGGAGGGCTGGGAGATACGCAGTATTTT,CASSIAGGLGDTQYF
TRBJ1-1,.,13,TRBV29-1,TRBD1,TGCAGCGCCAGGACAGGGATGAACACTGAAGCTTTCTTT,CSARTGMNTEAFF
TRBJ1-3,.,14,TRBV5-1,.,TGCGCCAGCAGCAAACAGGGAAGTGGAAACACCATATATTTT,CASSKQGSGNTIYF
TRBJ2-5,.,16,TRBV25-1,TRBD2,TGTGCCAGCTCCAACCCGGGACTAGCGGGCCAAGAGACCCAGTACTTC,CASSNPGLAGQETQYF
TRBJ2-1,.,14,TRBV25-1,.,TGTGCCAGCTGCCAGGGACTTCTCGGGAATGAGCAGTTCTTC,CASCQGLLGNEQFF
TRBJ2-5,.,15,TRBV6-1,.,TGTGCCAGCGGTACAGGCCGGATCAGCCAAGAGACCCAGTACTTC,CASGTGRISQETQYF
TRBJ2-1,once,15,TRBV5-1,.,TGCGCCAGCAGTTCCTGGGCCGGGACCACCAATGAGCAGTTCTTC,CASSSWAGTTNEQFF
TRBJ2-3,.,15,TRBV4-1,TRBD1,TGCGCCAGCAGCCATGAACAGGGGGCGGTAGATACGCAGTATTTT,CASSHEQGAVDTQYF
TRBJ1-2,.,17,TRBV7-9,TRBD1,TGTGCCAGCAGCTTAGTTGCGGGGACAGGGATTTACTATGGCTACACCTTC,CASSLVAGTGIYYGYTF
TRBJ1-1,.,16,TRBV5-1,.,TGCGCCAGCAGCTTGGGTTCGGGCGGATGGAACACTGAAGCTTTCTTT,CASSLGSGGWNTEAFF
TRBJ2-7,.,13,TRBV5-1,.,TGCGCCAGCAGCTTGAGCACAGGCTACGAGCAGTACTTC,CASSLSTGYEQYF
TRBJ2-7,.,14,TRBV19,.,TGTGCCAGTAGTATATCGATGGGTCCTTACGAGCAGTACTTC,CASSISMGPYEQYF
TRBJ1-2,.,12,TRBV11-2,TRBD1,TGCGCCAGCAGCCAGGGACAGTTTGGCTACACCTTC,CASSQGQFGYTF
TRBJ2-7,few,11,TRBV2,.,TGTGCCAGCAGTGAAGGGTACGAGCAGTACTTC,CASSEGYEQYF
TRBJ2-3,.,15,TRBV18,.,TGTGCCAGCTCCTCGGTCAGCGCAGTCACAGATACGCAGTATTTT,CASSSVSAVTDTQYF
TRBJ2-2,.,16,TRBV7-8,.,TGTGCCAGCAGCCGAGAAAGCTTGTTGGGCACCGGGGAGCTGTTTTTT,CASSRESLLGTGELFF
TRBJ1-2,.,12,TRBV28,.,TGTGCCACCTCGCAGGGCGTCTATGGCTACACCTTC,CATSQGVYGYTF
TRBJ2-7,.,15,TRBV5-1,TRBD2,TGCGCCAGCAGCTTAGACGGGACTAGCGGCTACGAGCAGTACTTC,CASSLDGTSGYEQYF
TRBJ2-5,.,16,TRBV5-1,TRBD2,TGCGCCAGCTCGGGACTAGCGGGGGGGCCGGGGGAGACCCAGTACTTC,CASSGLAGGPGETQYF
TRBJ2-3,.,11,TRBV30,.,TGTGCCTGGGACAGCACAGATACGCAGTATTTT,CAWDSTDTQYF
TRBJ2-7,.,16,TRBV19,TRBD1,TGTGCCAGTAGTTCCTCCGGGACAGCTTTTCCCTACGAGCAGTACTTC,CASSSSGTAFPYEQYF
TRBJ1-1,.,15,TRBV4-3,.,TGCGCCAGCAGCCAAGGAGGAGGAAGCGACACTGAAGCTTTCTTT,CASSQGGGSDTEAFF
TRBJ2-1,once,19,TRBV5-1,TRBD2,TGCGCCAGCTCCCTGGGGGCGGGAGGGCCAATGAGTGGAGACAATGAGCAGTTCTTC,CASSLGAGGPMSGDNEQFF
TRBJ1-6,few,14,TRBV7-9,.,TGTGCCAGCAGCGCGGCCTTTTCCAATTCACCCCTCCACTTT,CASSAAFSNSPLHF
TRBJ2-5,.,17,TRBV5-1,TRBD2,TGCGCCAGCAGCTTGGACCCTAGCGGGAGGACTAAAGAGACCCAGTACTTC,CASSLDPSGRTKETQYF
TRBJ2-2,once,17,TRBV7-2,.,TGTGCCAGCAGCTATAGAAGCGGGCCATTGAACACCGGGGAGCTGTTTTTT,CASSYRSGPLNTGELFF
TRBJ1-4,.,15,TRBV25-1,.,TGTGCCAGCAGTGAAGGCGGGGCAACTAATGAAAAACTGTTTTTT,CASSEGGATNEKLFF
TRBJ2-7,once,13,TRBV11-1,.,TGTGCCAGCAGCACCAGGGGGAGGAACGAGCAGTACTTC,CASSTRGRNEQYF
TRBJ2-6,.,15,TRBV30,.,TGTGCCTGGCTTCCCCAGTACTCTGGGGCTAACGTCCTGACTTTC,CAWLPQYSGANVLTF
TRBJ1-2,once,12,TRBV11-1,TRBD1,TGTGCCAGCAGCCGGACAGGGGAAGGCTACACCTTC,CASSRTGEGYTF
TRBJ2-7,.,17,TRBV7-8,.,TGTGCCAGCAGCTCACAGAGGGTACCCAGGGGAGGATACGAGCAGTACTTC,CASSSQRVPRGGYEQYF
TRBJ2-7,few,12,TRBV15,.,TGTGCCACCAGCAGAGATGCCTACGAGCAGTACTTC,CATSRDAYEQYF
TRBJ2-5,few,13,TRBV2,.,TGTGCCAGCAGTGAGGCGGGCCAGGGGACCCAGTACTTC,CASSEAGQGTQYF
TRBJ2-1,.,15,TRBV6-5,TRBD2,TGTGCCAGCAGTTACAGCGGGAGCTACTACAATGAGCAGTTCTTC,CASSYSGSYYNEQFF
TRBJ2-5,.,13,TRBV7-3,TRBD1,TGTGCCAGCAGCTTAGTCAGGGGGGAGACCCAGTACTTC,CASSLVRGETQYF
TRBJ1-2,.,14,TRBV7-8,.,TGTGCCAGCAGCTCGGTACGAGATGGCTATGGCTACACCTTC,CASSSVRDGYGYTF
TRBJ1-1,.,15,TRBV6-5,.,TGTGCCAGCAGTTACGAACACTTGAGGTCCCGTGAGGCTTTCTTT,CASSYEHLRSREAFF
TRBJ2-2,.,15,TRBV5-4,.,TGTGCCAGCAGCCCGGGACAGCGGGAAGGCGGGGAGCTGTTTTTT,CASSPGQREGGELFF
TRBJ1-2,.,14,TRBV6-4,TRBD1,TGTGCCAGCAGCCCTGGGACAGCTAACTATGGCTACACCTTC,CASSPGTANYGYTF
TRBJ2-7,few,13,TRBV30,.,TGTGCCTGGACCCCAACAGGGAGGTACGAGCAGTACTTC,CAWTPTGRYEQYF
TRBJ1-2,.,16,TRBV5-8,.,TGTGCCAGCAGCTCCTATCGGCCAGGAACTAACTATGGCTACACCTTC,CASSSYRPGTNYGYTF
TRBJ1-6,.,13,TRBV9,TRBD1,TGTGCCAGCAGTGGACAGGGTAGATCACCCCTCCACTTT,CASSGQGRSPLHF
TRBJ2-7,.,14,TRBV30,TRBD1,TGTGCCTGGAGTGCGTCGGGACAGGGGCCACGGCAGTACTTC,CAWSASGQGPRQYF
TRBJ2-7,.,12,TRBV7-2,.,TGTGCCAGCAGCTTATTGGGCTACGAGCAGTACTTC,CASSLLGYEQYF
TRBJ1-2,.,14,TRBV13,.,TGTGCCAGCAGCCGTCGCGCAGCTAACTATGGCTACACCTTC,CASSRRAANYGYTF
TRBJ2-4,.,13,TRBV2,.,TGTGCCAGCAGTGGTATAGGGGAGAACATTCAGTACTTC,CASSGIGENIQYF
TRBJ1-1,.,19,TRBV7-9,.,TGTGCCAGCAGCTTAGCGTCGGTACAGGGCCCTACAAAGGTCGAGGAAGCTTTCTTT,CASSLASVQGPTKVEEAFF
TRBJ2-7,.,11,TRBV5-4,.,TGTGCCAGCAGCTTAGGAGCTCGGACGAACTTC,CASSLGARTNF